One and the same sample provided the 8 T cell receptor beta chains below, sequenced in a study of T cell responses to AZD1222 COVID-19 vaccine. Using immunoSEQ multiplex PCR, the repertoire was profiled, and TCRdb retains in-frame clones only, with some absent. Among approximately 140,000 clones listed, 75% to 90% were seen once. This material consisted of peripheral blood, taken 28 days after the second AZD1222 dose. These receptor sequences come from an adult who received the AZD1222 COVID-19 vaccine.

CDR3 residues: CASSPTMTENEKLFF. Here the CDR3 DNA reads TGTGCCAGCAGCCCGACGATGACAGAGAATGAAAAACTGTTTTTT. The chain recombines TRBV4-2 with TRBJ1-4, with a weak D call TRBD1 (5 bases). This CDR3 comprises 15 residues. The V end lost 4 bases, the J end lost 5 bases, and 14 bases lay between the germline ends. Germline V CDR1 and CDR2: LGHNA, YNFKEQ.

The chain has TRBV20-1 and TRBJ2-1; no clear D. The CDR3 loop spans 17 amino acids. V lost 3 bases, J lost 3 bases, and 21 bases lay in between. Germline V gene data show CDR1 as DFQATT and CDR2 as SNEGSKA (reference sequence). CDR3 in amino acids: CSASNSYLDTLYNEQFF. CDR3 coding DNA: TGCAGTGCTAGTAACAGCTACCTAGATACCCTCTACAATGAGCAGTTCTTC.

This clone was seen more than once but under ten times. The chain uses TRBV7-6 and TRBJ2-1, with D hard to call. Trimming removed 4 bases at V and 4 bases at J, with 11 bases between. The CDR3 is 14 residues long. Germline-derived CDR1 and CDR2 are SGHVS and FNYEAQ. Here the CDR3 reads CASSSDVGYNEQFF. As DNA, the CDR3 is TGTGCCAGCAGCTCGGACGTCGGGTACAATGAGCAGTTCTTC.

The gene calls are TRBV5-4 and TRBJ2-7; maybe TRBD1 (6 bases). Looked up from germline, CDR1 is SGHNT and CDR2 is YYREEE (reference sequence). This CDR3 is 15 amino acids long. V lost 4 bases and J 3 bases, leaving 17 bases between the germline ends. This CDR3 reads CASSPDEGVYYEQYF. The CDR3 nucleotides are TGTGCCAGCAGCCCCGATGAGGGGGTATACTACGAGCAGTACTTC.

The rearrangement links TRBV7-6 to TRBJ2-5, with D possibly matching TRBD1 (5 bases). CDR3 length equals 15 residues. The germline V gene encodes CDR1 SGHVS and CDR2 FNYEAQ. V was pared by 2 bases and J by 2 bases, with 12 bases between. For the CDR3, the DNA is TGTGCCAGCAGCTTAAGGGCAGGGCGACAAGAGACCCAGTACTTC. Translated: CASSLRAGRQETQYF.

CDR3 residues: CASTPNSVFQETQYF. CDR3 in DNA: TGTGCCAGCACCCCAAATTCGGTTTTCCAAGAGACCCAGTACTTC. The genes are TRBV11-2 and TRBJ2-5; D remains ambiguous. The CDR3 covers 15 residues. Trimming cost V 7 bases and J 1 base, with 16 bases left between them. The germline gives CDR1 SGHAT, CDR2 FQNNGV.

The CDR3 spells CASSHLAGDYEQYF. CDR3 nucleotides: TGCGCCAGCAGCCACCTGGCGGGCGATTACGAGCAGTACTTC. The V and J genes are TRBV4-1 and TRBJ2-7, with D tentatively TRBD2 (5 bases). Between the trimmed V and J ends, which lost 3 bases and 4 bases, there was a span of 13 bases. The CDR3 consists of 14 residues. CDR1 and CDR2 from the germline V gene are MGHRA and YSYEKL.

The chain is built from TRBV7-2 and TRBJ1-1, with a weak D call TRBD1 (5 bases). Trimming took off 5 bases at V and 6 bases at J, with 13 bases between the two ends. The CDR3 has 13 amino acids. CDR1 is SGHTA, CDR2 FQGNSA, per germline. The CDR3 sequence is CASSTQGVAEAFF. The DNA of the CDR3 is TGTGCCAGCAGCACCCAGGGTGTCGCTGAAGCTTTCTTT.